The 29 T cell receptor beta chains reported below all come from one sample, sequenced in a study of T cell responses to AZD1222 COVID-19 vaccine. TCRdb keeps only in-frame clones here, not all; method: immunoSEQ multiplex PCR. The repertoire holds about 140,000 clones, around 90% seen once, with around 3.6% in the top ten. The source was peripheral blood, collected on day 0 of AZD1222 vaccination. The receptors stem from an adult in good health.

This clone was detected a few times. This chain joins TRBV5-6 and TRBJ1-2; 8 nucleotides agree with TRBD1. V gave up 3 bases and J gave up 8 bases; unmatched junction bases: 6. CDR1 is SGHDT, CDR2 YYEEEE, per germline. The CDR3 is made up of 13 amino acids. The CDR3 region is CASSWQGARGYTF. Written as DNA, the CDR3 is TGTGCCAGCAGCTGGCAGGGGGCGCGGGGCTACACCTTC.

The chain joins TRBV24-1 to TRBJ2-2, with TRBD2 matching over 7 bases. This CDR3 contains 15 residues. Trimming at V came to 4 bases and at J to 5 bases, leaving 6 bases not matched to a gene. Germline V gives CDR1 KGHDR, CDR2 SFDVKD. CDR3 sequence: CATSDPGGLTGELFF. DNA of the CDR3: TGTGCCACCAGTGACCCGGGAGGTTTGACCGGGGAGCTGTTTTTT.

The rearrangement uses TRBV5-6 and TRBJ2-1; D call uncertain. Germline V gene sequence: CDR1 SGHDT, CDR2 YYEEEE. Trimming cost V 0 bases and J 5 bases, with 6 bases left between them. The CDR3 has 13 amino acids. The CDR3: CASSLGRHNEQFF. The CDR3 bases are TGTGCCAGCAGCTTGGGCCGTCACAATGAGCAGTTCTTC. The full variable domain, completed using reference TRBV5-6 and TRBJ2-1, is DAGVTQSPTHLIKTRGQQVTLRCSPKSGHDTVSWYQQALGQGPQFIFQYYEEEERQRGNFPDRFSGHQFPNYSSELNVNALLLGDSALYLCASSLGRHNEQFFGPGTRLTVL.

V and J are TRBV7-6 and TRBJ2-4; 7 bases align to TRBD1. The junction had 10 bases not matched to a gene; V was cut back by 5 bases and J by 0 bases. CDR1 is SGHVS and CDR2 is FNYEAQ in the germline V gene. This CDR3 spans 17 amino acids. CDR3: CASSLGPGQLAKNIQYF. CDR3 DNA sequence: TGTGCCAGCAGCCTGGGGCCGGGACAGCTAGCCAAAAACATTCAGTACTTC.

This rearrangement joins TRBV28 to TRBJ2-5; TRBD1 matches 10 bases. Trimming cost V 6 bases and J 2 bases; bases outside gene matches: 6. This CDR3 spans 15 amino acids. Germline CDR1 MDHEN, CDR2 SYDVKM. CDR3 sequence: CASSIGTGEQETQYF. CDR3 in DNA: TGTGCCAGCAGCATAGGGACAGGGGAACAAGAGACCCAGTACTTC.

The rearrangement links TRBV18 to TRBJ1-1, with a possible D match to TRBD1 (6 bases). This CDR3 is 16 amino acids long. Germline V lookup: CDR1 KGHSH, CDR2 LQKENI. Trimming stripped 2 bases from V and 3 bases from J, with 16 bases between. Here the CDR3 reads CASSPFIQGGDTEAFF. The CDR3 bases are TGTGCCAGCTCACCATTCATTCAAGGGGGAGACACTGAAGCTTTCTTT.

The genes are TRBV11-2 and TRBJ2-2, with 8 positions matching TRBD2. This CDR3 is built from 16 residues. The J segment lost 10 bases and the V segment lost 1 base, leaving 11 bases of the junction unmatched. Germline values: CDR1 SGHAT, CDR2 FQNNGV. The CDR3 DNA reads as TGTGCCAGCAGCTTAGTCCGACTAGCGTCGGGCCCGGAGCTGTTTTTT. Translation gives CASSLVRLASGPELFF.

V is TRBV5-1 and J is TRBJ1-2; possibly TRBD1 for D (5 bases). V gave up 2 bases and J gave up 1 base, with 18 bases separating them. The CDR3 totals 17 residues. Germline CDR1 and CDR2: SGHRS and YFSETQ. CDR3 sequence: CASSLYPTGDGNYGYTF. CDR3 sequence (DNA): TGCGCCAGCAGCTTATATCCCACAGGTGATGGTAACTATGGCTACACCTTC.

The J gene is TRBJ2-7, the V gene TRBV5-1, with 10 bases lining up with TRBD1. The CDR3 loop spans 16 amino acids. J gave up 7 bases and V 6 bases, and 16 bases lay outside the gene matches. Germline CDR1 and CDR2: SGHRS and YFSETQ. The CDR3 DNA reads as TGCGCCAGCAAGACTACCCCGGGACAGGGGTCCGGAGAGCAGTACTTC. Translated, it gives CASKTTPGQGSGEQYF.

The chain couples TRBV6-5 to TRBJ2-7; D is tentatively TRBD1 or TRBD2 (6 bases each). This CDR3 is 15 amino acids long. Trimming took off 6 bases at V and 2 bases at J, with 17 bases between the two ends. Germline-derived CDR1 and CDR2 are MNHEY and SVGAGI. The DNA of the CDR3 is TGTGCCAGCAGAGTAACAGGGTCGGGGGCCTACGAGCAGTACTTC. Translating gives CASRVTGSGAYEQYF.

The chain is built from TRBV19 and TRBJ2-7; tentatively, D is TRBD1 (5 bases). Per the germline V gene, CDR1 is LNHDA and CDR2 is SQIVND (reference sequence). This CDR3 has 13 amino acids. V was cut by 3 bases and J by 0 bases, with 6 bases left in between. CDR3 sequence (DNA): TGTGCCAGTAGTATCAGGGACTCCTACGAGCAGTACTTC. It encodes CASSIRDSYEQYF. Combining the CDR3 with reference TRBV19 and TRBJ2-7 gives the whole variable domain DGGITQSPKYLFRKEGQNVTLSCEQNLNHDAMYWYRQDPGQGLRLIYYSQIVNDFQKGDIAEGYSVSREKKESFPLTVTSAQKNPTAFYLCASSIRDSYEQYFGPGTRLTVT.

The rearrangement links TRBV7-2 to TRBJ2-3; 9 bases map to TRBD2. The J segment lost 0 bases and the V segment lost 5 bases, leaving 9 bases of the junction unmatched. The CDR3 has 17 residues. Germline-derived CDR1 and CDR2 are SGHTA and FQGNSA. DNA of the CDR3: TGTGCCAGCAGCCTAGAGGCGGGAGGGCGGAGCACAGATACGCAGTATTTT. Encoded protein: CASSLEAGGRSTDTQYF.

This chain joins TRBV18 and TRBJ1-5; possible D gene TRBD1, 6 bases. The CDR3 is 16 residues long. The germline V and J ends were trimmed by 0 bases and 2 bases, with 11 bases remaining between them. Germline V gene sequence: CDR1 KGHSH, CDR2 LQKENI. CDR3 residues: CASSPPGAQGNQPQHF. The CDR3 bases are TGTGCCAGCTCACCACCGGGGGCACAGGGCAATCAGCCCCAGCATTTT.

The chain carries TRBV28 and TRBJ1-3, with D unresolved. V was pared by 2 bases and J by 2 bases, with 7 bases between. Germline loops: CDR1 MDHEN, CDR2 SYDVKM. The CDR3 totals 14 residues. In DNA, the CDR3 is TGTGCCAGCAGTTTAAACAACCCTGGAAACACCATATATTTT. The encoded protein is CASSLNNPGNTIYF.

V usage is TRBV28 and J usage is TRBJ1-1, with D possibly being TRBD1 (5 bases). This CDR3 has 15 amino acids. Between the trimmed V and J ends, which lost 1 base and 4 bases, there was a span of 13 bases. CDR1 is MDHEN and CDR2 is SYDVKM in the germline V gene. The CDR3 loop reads CASSLLSGGGTEAFF. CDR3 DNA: TGTGCCAGCAGTTTATTAAGTGGGGGGGGCACTGAAGCTTTCTTT.

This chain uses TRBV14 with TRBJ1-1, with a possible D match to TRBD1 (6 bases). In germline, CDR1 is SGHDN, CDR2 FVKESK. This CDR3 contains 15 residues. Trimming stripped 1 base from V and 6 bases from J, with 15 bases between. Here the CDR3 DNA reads TGTGCCAGCAGCCAAGTCGGGGGGGGCCCCGCTGAAGCTTTCTTT. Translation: CASSQVGGGPAEAFF.

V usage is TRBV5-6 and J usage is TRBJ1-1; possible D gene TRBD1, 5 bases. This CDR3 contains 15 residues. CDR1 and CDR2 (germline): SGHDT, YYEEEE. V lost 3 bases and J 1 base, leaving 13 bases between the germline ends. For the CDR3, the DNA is TGTGCCAGCAGCTACTCGGGACGGCAGAACACTGAAGCTTTCTTT. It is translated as CASSYSGRQNTEAFF.

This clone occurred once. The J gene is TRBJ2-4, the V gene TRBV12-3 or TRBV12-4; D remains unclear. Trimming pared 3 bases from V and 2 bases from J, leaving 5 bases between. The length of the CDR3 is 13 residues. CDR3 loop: CASSFLPKNIQYF. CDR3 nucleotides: TGTGCCAGCAGTTTCCTTCCCAAAAACATTCAGTACTTC.

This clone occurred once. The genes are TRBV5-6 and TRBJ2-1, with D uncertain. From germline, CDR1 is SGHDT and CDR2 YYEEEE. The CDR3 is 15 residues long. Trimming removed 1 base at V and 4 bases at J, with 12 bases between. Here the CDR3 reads CASSLWDRTYNEQFF. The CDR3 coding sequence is TGTGCCAGCAGCTTGTGGGATCGAACATACAATGAGCAGTTCTTC.

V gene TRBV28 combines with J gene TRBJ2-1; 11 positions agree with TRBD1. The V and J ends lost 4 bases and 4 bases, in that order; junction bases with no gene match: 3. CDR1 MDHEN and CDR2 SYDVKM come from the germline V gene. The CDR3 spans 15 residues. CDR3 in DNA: TGTGCCAGCAGTTGGACAGGGGGCCCATACAATGAGCAGTTCTTC. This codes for CASSWTGGPYNEQFF.

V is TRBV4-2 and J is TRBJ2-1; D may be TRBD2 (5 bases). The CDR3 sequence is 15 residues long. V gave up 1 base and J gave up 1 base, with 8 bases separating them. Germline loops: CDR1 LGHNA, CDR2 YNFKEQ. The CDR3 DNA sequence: TGTGCCAGCAGCCAAGTACTAGATTCCTACAATGAGCAGTTCTTC. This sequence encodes CASSQVLDSYNEQFF.

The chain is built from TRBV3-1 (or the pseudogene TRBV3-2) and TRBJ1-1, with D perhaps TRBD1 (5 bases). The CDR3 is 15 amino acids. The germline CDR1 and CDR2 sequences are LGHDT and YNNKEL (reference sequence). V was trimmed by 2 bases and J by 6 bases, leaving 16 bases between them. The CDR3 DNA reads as TGTGCCAGCAGCCAATCGTGGGGGTCGCGGGCTGAAGCTTTCTTT. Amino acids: CASSQSWGSRAEAFF.

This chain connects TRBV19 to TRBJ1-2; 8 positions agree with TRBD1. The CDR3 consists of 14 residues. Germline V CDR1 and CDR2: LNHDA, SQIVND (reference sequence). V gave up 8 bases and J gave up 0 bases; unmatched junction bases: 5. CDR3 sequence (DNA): TGTGCCAGTGAGGGGGACAGGACTAACTATGGCTACACCTTC. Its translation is CASEGDRTNYGYTF.

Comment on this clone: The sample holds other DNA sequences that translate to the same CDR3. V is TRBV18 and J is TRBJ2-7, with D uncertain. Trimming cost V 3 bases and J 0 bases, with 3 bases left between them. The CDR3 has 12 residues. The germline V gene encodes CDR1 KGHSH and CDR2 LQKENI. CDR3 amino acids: CASSPDSYEQYF. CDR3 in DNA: TGTGCCAGCTCACCCGACTCCTACGAGCAGTACTTC.

Here the CDR3 reads CASSLVALATDTQYF. CDR3 DNA sequence: TGTGCCAGCAGTTTAGTAGCGCTGGCCACAGATACGCAGTATTTT. The chain carries TRBV27 and TRBJ2-3; the D gene is possibly TRBD2 (5 bases). Germline V CDR1 and CDR2: MNHEY, SMNVEV (reference sequence). V was clipped by 2 bases and J by 2 bases, with 11 bases between them. CDR3 length: 15 residues.

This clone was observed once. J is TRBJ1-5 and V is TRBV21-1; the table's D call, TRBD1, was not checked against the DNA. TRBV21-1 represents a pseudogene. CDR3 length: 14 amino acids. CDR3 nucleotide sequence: TGTGCCAGCAGCAAATCAGGGGAGAATCAGCCCCAGCATTTT. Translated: CASSKSGENQPQHF.

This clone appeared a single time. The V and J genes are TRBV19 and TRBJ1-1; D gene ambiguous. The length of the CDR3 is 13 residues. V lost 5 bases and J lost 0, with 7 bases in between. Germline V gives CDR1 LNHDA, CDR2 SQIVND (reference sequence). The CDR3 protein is CASSWQMNTEAFF. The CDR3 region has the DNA TGTGCCAGTAGTTGGCAGATGAACACTGAAGCTTTCTTT. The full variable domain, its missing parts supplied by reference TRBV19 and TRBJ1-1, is DGGITQSPKYLFRKEGQNVTLSCEQNLNHDAMYWYRQDPGQGLRLIYYSQIVNDFQKGDIAEGYSVSREKKESFPLTVTSAQKNPTAFYLCASSWQMNTEAFFGQGTRLTVV.

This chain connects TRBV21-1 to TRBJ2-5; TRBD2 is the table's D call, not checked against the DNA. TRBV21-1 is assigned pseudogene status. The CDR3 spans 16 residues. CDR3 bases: TGTGCCAGCAGCAAAGGGGGCCGGGGGATCCAAGAGACCCAGTACTTC. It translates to CASSKGGRGIQETQYF.

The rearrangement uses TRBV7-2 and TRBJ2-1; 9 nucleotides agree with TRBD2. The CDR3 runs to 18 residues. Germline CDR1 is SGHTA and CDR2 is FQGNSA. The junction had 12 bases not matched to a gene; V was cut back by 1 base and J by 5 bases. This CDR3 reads CASSLDVLTSGANNEQFF. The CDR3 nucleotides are TGTGCCAGCAGCTTAGATGTCCTGACTAGCGGAGCAAACAATGAGCAGTTCTTC. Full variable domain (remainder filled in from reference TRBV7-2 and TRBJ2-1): GAGVSQSPSNKVTEKGKDVELRCDPISGHTALYWYRQSLGQGLEFLIYFQGNSAPDKSGLPSDRFSAERTGGSVSTLTIQRTQQEDSAVYLCASSLDVLTSGANNEQFFGPGTRLTVL.